This T cell receptor (beta chain) is drawn from a study of spatial heterogeneity in lung cancer. Study-level background: Available PBMC from follow-up, collected a median of roughly 26 months after resection, underwent sequencing. The library had UMIs, and each TCR and UMI pair averaged more than ten raw reads.

CDR3 length: 15 amino acids. V shed 5 bases and J shed 8 bases, with 21 bases lying between them. Germline assignment: CDR1 SNHLY and CDR2 FYNNEI. This clonotype is labeled as hyperexpanded. Using its own MiXCR run on the 5' RACE reads, TCRdb lists one record per CDR3 protein. The sample records about 1,200 distinct CDR3 sequences, 25% to 35% being singletons. Time point of the sample: blood at routine non-recurrence follow-up after resection. The TCR sequence derives from a male donor with early-stage non-small cell lung cancer. This material consisted of PBMCs, taken at follow-up. The chain employs TRBV2 and TRBJ1-2, with D perhaps matching TRBD1 (6 bases). The chain's CDR3 is CASSFRGGADEGYTF. The CDR3 DNA is TGTGCCAGCAGTTTCCGAGGGGGGGCGGATGAAGGCTACACCTTC.